The clone carrying this T cell receptor (beta chain) was seen a few times. Antigen unknown. TCRdb reanalysed the reads using MiXCR and keeps one entry per CDR3 protein. The data hold about 680,000 distinct CDR3 sequences, with approximately 24% observed a single time. These data originate in a study of T cell repertoires in cytomegalovirus infection. On the study more broadly: Matching HLA type, along with CMV infection, was indicated by public TCR beta signatures. Study observations and caveats: Summed frequency of public TCR beta families distinguished CMV carriers with the relevant HLA. CMV-specific TCR beta clonotypes restricted by HLA-C dominated the ex vivo response.

V lost 2 bases and J 3 bases, leaving 8 bases between the germline ends. Per germline, CDR1 KGHDR and CDR2 SFDVKD. This CDR3 is 14 amino acids long. The rearrangement joins TRBV24-1 to TRBJ2-3, with a weak D call TRBD2 (5 bases). The sample was CD8+ T cells from PBMCs. This clonotype was sampled from a human donor in good health (CMV status not recorded). Some clones in this sample may be carry-over from other donors' samples. The CDR3 loop is CATSDSGLTDTQYF. DNA for the CDR3: TGTGCCACCAGTGATTCGGGGTTGACAGATACGCAGTATTTT.